One and the same sample provided the 24 T cell receptor beta chains below, sequenced in a study of CD8 T cells in ankylosing spondylitis. The study, taken as a whole, reports: Characteristic, it appeared, of ankylosing spondylitis blood was a TCR beta motif of roughly eight highly homologous variants.

One entry per CDR3 protein, called by TCRdb with MiXCR from the 5' RACE reads. This table holds about 540,000 distinct CDR3 sequences, about 13% found once. For these receptors, no antigen is known. The specimen sequenced was blood, either unsorted or a sorted T cell fraction (not recorded which). These receptors were obtained from a male donor with ankylosing spondylitis.

The V gene is TRBV5-1, the J gene TRBJ2-7, with TRBD1 matching over 7 bases. Germline V lookup: CDR1 SGHRS, CDR2 YFSETQ. V lost 4 bases and J lost 1; bases outside the gene matches: 8. The CDR3 is made up of 15 amino acids. The CDR3 loop reads CASSPWGQLSYEQYF. DNA for the CDR3: TGCGCCAGCAGCCCGTGGGGACAGTTGTCCTACGAGCAGTACTTC.

At least ten counts were recorded for this clonotype. The chain joins TRBV24-1 to TRBJ2-3; possible D gene TRBD1, 6 bases. Germline V gene sequence: CDR1 KGHDR, CDR2 SFDVKD. Trimming pared 4 bases from V and 7 bases from J, leaving 20 bases between. The CDR3 is made up of 16 amino acids. CDR3 amino acids: CATSDLSNRDPNTQYF. CDR3 nucleotides: TGTGCCACCAGTGACCTCTCAAACAGGGACCCGAATACGCAGTATTTT.

A note on this clonotype: Germline and junction disagree at one end, which may indicate a read error. The chain has TRBV7-9 and TRBJ2-1, with 7 nucleotides matching TRBD2. This CDR3 has 15 amino acids. Germline loops: CDR1 SEHNR, CDR2 FQNEAQ (reference sequence). CDR3 DNA: TGTGCCAGCCTATGGGCTAGCGGTACCTACAATGGGCAGTTCTTC. Translating gives CASLWASGTYNGQFF. The full variable domain, with the rest looked up from reference TRBV7-9 and TRBJ2-1, is DTGVSQNPRHKITKRGQNVTFRCDPISEHNRLYWYRQTLGQGPEFLTYFQNEAQLEKSRLLSDRFSAERPKGSFSTLEIQRTEQGDSAMYLCASLWASGTYNGQFFGPGTRLTVL.

This clonotype was picked up a small number of times. The chain is built from TRBV5-1 and TRBJ2-2; the D is unclear. The CDR3 sequence is 16 residues long. The germline gives CDR1 SGHRS, CDR2 YFSETQ. V shed 0 bases and J shed 2 bases, with 11 bases lying between them. The CDR3 bases are TGCGCCAGCAGCTTGGAAGCCCTTAAAAACACCGGGGAGCTGTTTTTT. This sequence encodes CASSLEALKNTGELFF.

This clonotype has ten or more counts. Germline and junction disagree at one end, which may indicate a read error. The genes are TRBV5-1 and TRBJ2-1, with D perhaps matching TRBD2 (6 bases). There are 14 residues in the CDR3. CDR1 SGHRS and CDR2 YFSETQ come from the germline V gene. The CDR3 protein is CASSFRGSYNEQFF. The CDR3 nucleotides read TGTGCCAGCAGCTTTCGGGGGTCCTACAATGAGCAGTTCTTC.

This clonotype showed up just a few times. The CDR3 sequence is CSVEDYLDRGLRETQYF. CDR3 DNA sequence: TGCAGCGTTGAAGATTATTTGGACAGGGGATTAAGAGAGACCCAGTACTTC. This chain connects TRBV29-1 to TRBJ2-5; 9 nucleotides agree with TRBD1. The CDR3 sequence is 17 residues long. V was pared by 0 bases and J by 4 bases, with 12 bases of the junction left unmatched. The V gene's germline CDR1 is SQVTM and CDR2 ANQGSEA. The full variable domain, its missing parts supplied by reference TRBV29-1 and TRBJ2-5, is SAVISQKPSRDICQRGTSLTIQCQVDSQVTMMFWYRQQPGQSLTLIATANQGSEATYESGFVIDKFPISRPNLTFSTLTVSNMSPEDSSIYLCSVEDYLDRGLRETQYFGPGTRLLVL.

This clonotype was picked up a small number of times. The J gene is TRBJ2-7, the V gene TRBV14, with a weak D call TRBD2 (6 bases). The length of the CDR3 is 13 residues. CDR1 SGHDN and CDR2 FVKESK come from the germline V gene. Trimming cost V 1 base and J 7 bases, with 11 bases left between them. The CDR3 DNA is TGTGCCAGCAGCCAAGTCATAGGAGGGGAGCAGTACGTC. Its protein product is CASSQVIGGEQYV.

V gene TRBV4-2 combines with J gene TRBJ2-5, with D perhaps TRBD2 (5 bases). The CDR3 has 14 amino acids. V lost 4 bases and J 0 bases, leaving 9 bases between the germline ends. Germline V gene lookup returns CDR1 LGHNA and CDR2 YNFKEQ. This chain's CDR3 is CASSRSGYQETQYF. The CDR3 bases are TGTGCCAGCAGCCGTTCGGGGTACCAAGAGACCCAGTACTTC.

This clonotype was seen many times. The V call is TRBV5-1, the J call TRBJ2-1; TRBD2 aligns across 8 bases. The trim removed 0 bases at V and 6 bases at J, leaving 5 bases unmatched. CDR3 size: 15 residues. The V gene's germline CDR1 is SGHRS and CDR2 YFSETQ. In DNA form, the CDR3 reads TGCGCCAGCAGCTTGGACCTAGCGGGCCTCAATGAGCAGTTCTTC. Its protein is CASSLDLAGLNEQFF.

This clonotype occurred a few times. V and J are TRBV5-4 and TRBJ2-1, with a tentative D call TRBD2 (6 bases). Germline CDR1 is SGHNT and CDR2 is YYREEE (reference sequence). Between the trimmed V and J ends, which lost 4 bases and 4 bases, there was a span of 15 bases. This CDR3 is built from 15 residues. Here the CDR3 DNA reads TGTGCCAGCAGCGCTTTACGGGAGAGTTACAATGAGCAGTTCTTC. This translates into CASSALRESYNEQFF.

A few counts support this clonotype. The chain uses TRBV25-1 and TRBJ2-5; 11 bases match TRBD2. V was pared by 6 bases and J by 7 bases, with 7 bases of the junction left unmatched. CDR3 length: 14 residues. Germline V gene lookup returns CDR1 MGHDK and CDR2 SYGVNS. CDR3 region: CASRASGGPGTQYF. DNA for the CDR3: TGTGCCAGCAGGGCTAGCGGGGGGCCTGGGACCCAGTACTTC.

This clonotype was recorded at least ten times. This CDR3 reads CASSLTPDSSSGNTIYF. The CDR3 DNA is TGCGCCAGCAGCTTGACCCCGGACTCCAGCTCTGGAAACACCATATATTTT. The genes are TRBV5-1 and TRBJ1-3; no reliable D call. This CDR3 contains 17 residues. V lost 1 base to trimming and J lost 0 bases, with 14 bases between them. The V gene's germline CDR1 is SGHRS and CDR2 YFSETQ.

In this sample, this clonotype turned up a few times. The genes are TRBV29-1 and TRBJ1-2; D not resolved. The germline V gene encodes CDR1 SQVTM and CDR2 ANQGSEA. The CDR3 sequence is 13 residues long. With 0 bases removed from V and 4 bases from J, the gap between germline ends came to 9 bases. CDR3 amino acids: CSVEEGPPYGYTF. The CDR3 nucleotides read TGCAGCGTTGAAGAGGGCCCGCCCTATGGCTACACCTTC.

A few counts support this clonotype. The chain is built from TRBV20-1 and TRBJ2-5; D possibly corresponds to TRBD2 (6 bases). Germline assignment: CDR1 DFQATT and CDR2 SNEGSKA (reference sequence). Trimming took off 6 bases at V and 0 bases at J, with 17 bases between the two ends. This CDR3 region has 15 residues. DNA of the CDR3: TGCAGTGCCTCTGACGAGAGACTAGACCAAGAGACCCAGTACTTC. This translates into CSASDERLDQETQYF.

In this sample, this clonotype turned up a few times. This CDR3 reads CATSPRGSGNEQFF. The CDR3 coding sequence is TGTGCCACCAGCCCTCGGGGTAGCGGCAATGAGCAGTTCTTC. The chain carries TRBV15 and TRBJ2-1; possibly TRBD2 for D (6 bases). CDR3 size: 14 residues. In germline, CDR1 is LNHNV, CDR2 YYDKDF (reference sequence). Trimming shortened V by 5 bases and J by 6 bases, and 14 bases separated the two germline ends.

This chain connects TRBV5-1 to TRBJ2-7; D is ambiguous. Between the trimmed V and J ends, which lost 3 bases and 4 bases, there was a span of 14 bases. Per germline, CDR1 SGHRS and CDR2 YFSETQ. The CDR3 spans 14 residues. In DNA form, the CDR3 reads TGCGCCAGCAGCTCTTCAGGTAACAATTACGAGCAGTACTTC. Its translation: CASSSSGNNYEQYF.

CDR3 sequence: CSAREEPYTDTQYF. CDR3 bases: TGCAGTGCTAGAGAGGAGCCCTACACAGATACGCAGTATTTT. This sequence joins TRBV20-1 and TRBJ2-3; D is undetermined. CDR3 size: 14 residues. The V end was cut by 0 bases, the J end by 2 bases, with 9 bases between. The V gene's germline CDR1 is DFQATT and CDR2 SNEGSKA (reference sequence).

The chain combines TRBV6-5 with TRBJ2-1; D possibly corresponds to TRBD2 (6 bases). Trimming pared 4 bases from V and 7 bases from J, leaving 14 bases between. The length of the CDR3 is 14 residues. Germline loops: CDR1 MNHEY, CDR2 SVGAGI. This chain's CDR3 is CASSFRREPNEQFF. The DNA for the CDR3 is TGTGCCAGCAGTTTCCGACGGGAGCCGAATGAGCAGTTCTTC.

This rearrangement joins TRBV7-2 to TRBJ2-2; TRBD1 might be the D (5 bases). V shed 10 bases and J shed 0 bases, with 12 bases lying between them. From germline, CDR1 is SGHTA and CDR2 FQGNSA. The CDR3 sequence is 14 residues long. The CDR3 DNA is TGTGCCATCTCTCTGGGGCCGAACACCGGGGAGCTGTTTTTT. This codes for CAISLGPNTGELFF.

This clonotype occurred many times. The chain carries TRBV7-2 and TRBJ2-1; unclear D gene. The ends were cut back, 2 bases at V and 0 bases at J, with 8 bases in the middle. The CDR3 consists of 15 residues. The V gene's germline CDR1 is SGHTA and CDR2 FQGNSA. The chain's CDR3 is CASSLIADSYNEQFF. The CDR3 DNA is TGTGCCAGCAGCTTAATTGCGGACTCCTACAATGAGCAGTTCTTC.

On this clonotype: A much bigger clone sits one base away, suggesting this may be a read error. The final CDR3 position lacks the conserved phenylalanine or tryptophan, pointing to a likely read error. This chain connects TRBV5-1 to TRBJ2-2, with 7 bases fitting TRBD2. Germline CDR1 and CDR2: SGHRS and YFSETQ. The CDR3 loop spans 16 amino acids. V lost 0 bases and J lost 5; bases outside the gene matches: 7. The CDR3 DNA reads TGCGCCAGCAGCTTGGACGGCGGAGCGGGGACCGGGGAGCTGTTTCTT. It codes for CASSLDGGAGTGELFL.

This clonotype came up a few times. The chain has TRBV20-1 and TRBJ1-2; 7 bases align to TRBD1. CDR1 is DFQATT, CDR2 SNEGSKA, per germline (reference sequence). The trim removed 4 bases at V and 3 bases at J, leaving 8 bases unmatched. CDR3 length equals 14 residues. This CDR3 is CSATKTGRDYGYTF. As DNA, the CDR3 is TGCAGTGCTACGAAGACAGGGAGAGACTATGGCTACACCTTC.

This clonotype has more than one count but fewer than ten. The V gene is TRBV30, the J gene TRBJ2-2, with 8 positions matching TRBD1. The CDR3 has 17 amino acids. The V gene's germline CDR1 is GTSNPN and CDR2 SVGIG (reference sequence). The ends lost 3 bases at V and 6 bases at J; junction bases unmatched: 15. As DNA, the CDR3 is TGTGCCTGGAGCCCGACAGCTCGACAGGGGCGAGCCGGGGAGCTGTTTTTT. Residues: CAWSPTARQGRAGELFF.

This clonotype was recorded many times. The chain carries TRBV29-1 and TRBJ2-5, with TRBD2 matching over 9 bases. The CDR3 sequence is 14 residues long. Germline V gives CDR1 SQVTM, CDR2 ANQGSEA. Trimming took 7 bases from V and 2 from J; bases not matched to a gene: 8. The CDR3 here is CSAGVTSGQETQYF. As DNA, the CDR3 is TGCAGCGCCGGCGTGACTAGCGGACAAGAGACCCAGTACTTC.